These 25 T cell receptor beta chains were all obtained from the same sample, sequenced in a study of T cell responses to AZD1222 COVID-19 vaccine. Assay used: immunoSEQ multiplex PCR; TCRdb lists only in-frame clones, some missing. Here the sample spans about 69,000 clones, roughly 80% being singletons. Sample: peripheral blood, taken 28 days after the second AZD1222 dose. The source is an adult who received the AZD1222 COVID-19 vaccine.

The chain recombines TRBV29-1 with TRBJ1-1; weak D call: TRBD1 (5 bases). Trimming cost V 5 bases and J 0 bases, with 10 bases left between them. This CDR3 comprises 13 residues. Looked up from germline, CDR1 is SQVTM and CDR2 is ANQGSEA. CDR3 sequence reads: CSVRTNLNTEAFF. In DNA, the CDR3 is TGCAGCGTTCGGACAAATTTGAACACTGAAGCTTTCTTT.

This CDR3 reads CSVELAAGKLFF. In DNA form, the CDR3 reads TGCAGCGTTGAGTTAGCCGCAGGGAAGCTGTTTTTT. The genes are TRBV29-1 and TRBJ2-2; D perhaps matches TRBD1 (5 bases). The CDR3 is 12 residues long. CDR1 and CDR2 (germline): SQVTM, ANQGSEA. The V gene lost 3 bases and the J gene lost 12 bases, with 14 bases spanning the gap.

The chain carries TRBV10-3 and TRBJ2-7; the D is unclear. Germline V lookup: CDR1 ENHRY, CDR2 SYGVKD. Deletions cut 11 bases from V and 2 bases from J, with 10 bases between. This CDR3 has 11 residues. The CDR3 loop reads CAATNAYEQYF. The CDR3 DNA sequence: TGTGCCGCCACAAATGCCTACGAGCAGTACTTC.

This clone was observed a few times. V and J are TRBV18 and TRBJ1-3; D is perhaps TRBD1 (6 bases). The CDR3 extends over 13 amino acids. Germline-derived CDR1 and CDR2 are KGHSH and LQKENI. Trimming shortened V by 11 bases and J by 4 bases, and 15 bases separated the two germline ends. The CDR3 sequence is CAGTTGYGNTIYF. The CDR3 coding sequence is TGTGCCGGTACCACAGGGTACGGAAACACCATATATTTT.

V and J are TRBV19 and TRBJ1-3, with a weak D call TRBD1 (6 bases). The V and J ends lost 5 bases and 11 bases respectively, with 22 bases between them. CDR3 size: 15 residues. Germline loops: CDR1 LNHDA, CDR2 SQIVND (reference sequence). CDR3 sequence (DNA): TGTGCCAGTAGTCCACCGGGACACCTGGAAATGCCCATATATTTT. It codes for CASSPPGHLEMPIYF.

The CDR3 sequence is CASGPGGATGIYEQYF. The CDR3 DNA follows: TGTGCCAGCGGCCCTGGCGGAGCCACCGGAATCTACGAGCAGTACTTC. The chain recombines TRBV7-2 with TRBJ2-7; D unclear. Trimming took 8 bases from V and 3 from J, leaving 23 bases between them. CDR3 length: 16 residues. Germline loops: CDR1 SGHTA, CDR2 FQGNSA.

This rearrangement joins TRBV30 to TRBJ1-2; maybe TRBD1 (6 bases). This CDR3 region has 13 residues. Germline loops: CDR1 GTSNPN, CDR2 SVGIG (reference sequence). The ends were cut back, 3 bases at V and 4 bases at J, with 12 bases in the middle. CDR3 residues: CAWSEQGLYGYTF. CDR3 sequence (DNA): TGTGCCTGGAGCGAACAGGGACTCTATGGCTACACCTTC.

The gene calls are TRBV30 and TRBJ2-1; D is ambiguous. V gave up 0 bases and J gave up 5 bases, with 8 bases separating them. Germline values: CDR1 GTSNPN, CDR2 SVGIG (reference sequence). CDR3 length equals 13 residues. CDR3 residues: CAWSVRADNEQFF. CDR3 nucleotide sequence: TGTGCCTGGAGTGTACGGGCGGACAATGAGCAGTTCTTC.

Only a few counts were recorded for this clone. V is TRBV2 and J is TRBJ2-7, with D possibly matching TRBD2 (6 bases). Trimming left V 2 bases short and J 6 bases short, with 17 bases between. There are 15 residues in the CDR3. CDR1 and CDR2 from the germline V gene are SNHLY and FYNNEI. CDR3 in DNA: TGTGCCAGCAGTGAACAATCACAATCGACTAGCGAGCAGTACTTC. As protein: CASSEQSQSTSEQYF.

This clone has at least ten counts. The chain joins TRBV5-4 to TRBJ1-6; 7 nucleotides align to TRBD1. CDR3 length: 15 amino acids. V trimming: 4 bases; J trimming: 8 bases; junction bases outside the gene matches: 9. The germline CDR1 and CDR2 sequences are SGHNT and YYREEE (reference sequence). CDR3 nucleotide sequence: TGTGCCAGCAGCAATAGACAGGGCGGGGATTCACCCCTCCACTTT. Translated, it gives CASSNRQGGDSPLHF.

V is TRBV27 and J is TRBJ1-2; no reliable D call. CDR3 length: 13 residues. Per germline, CDR1 MNHEY and CDR2 SMNVEV (reference sequence). Trimming stripped 3 bases from V and 5 bases from J, with 10 bases between. The DNA of the CDR3 is TGTGCCAGCAGTTTGTCGGGGAGGTATGGCTACACCTTC. It yields the protein CASSLSGRYGYTF.

This clone was picked up one time. This rearrangement joins TRBV6-2 or TRBV6-3 to TRBJ2-5; 8 positions match TRBD1. The ends lost 0 bases at V and 3 bases at J; junction bases unmatched: 0. This CDR3 comprises 14 residues. Germline CDR1 MNHEY, CDR2 SVGEGT. The CDR3 DNA reads as TGTGCCAGCAGTTACTCGGACAGGGAAGAGACCCAGTACTTC. This translates into CASSYSDREETQYF.

The chain is built from TRBV19 and TRBJ1-6; the D is unclear. V lost 4 bases and J lost 0, with 16 bases in between. The CDR3 extends over 18 amino acids. Germline CDR1 is LNHDA and CDR2 is SQIVND (reference sequence). Written as DNA, the CDR3 is TGTGCCAGTAGTACAAAAGACCCAACAAACTCCTATAATTCACCCCTCCACTTT. It codes for CASSTKDPTNSYNSPLHF.

The CDR3 here is CATSRVAGDRNQPQHF. The CDR3 bases are TGTGCCACCAGCAGAGTGGCAGGGGACAGAAATCAGCCCCAGCATTTT. The V gene is TRBV15, the J gene TRBJ1-5; 7 positions agree with TRBD1. The CDR3 covers 16 residues. V was clipped by 1 base and J by 4 bases; unmatched bases: 7. The V gene's germline CDR1 is LNHNV and CDR2 YYDKDF (reference sequence).

The chain is built from TRBV4-1 and TRBJ2-7; 9 nucleotides align to TRBD2. V shed 3 bases and J 3 bases; nucleotides not matched to a gene: 3. CDR3 length: 14 amino acids. Germline V CDR1 and CDR2: MGHRA, YSYEKL. CDR3 region: CASSHVSGSYEQYF. DNA of the CDR3: TGCGCCAGCAGCCATGTTAGCGGGAGCTACGAGCAGTACTTC.

This chain uses TRBV11-3 with TRBJ2-2; tentative D call: TRBD1 (5 bases). This CDR3 contains 15 residues. Germline lookup yields CDR1 SGHNT and CDR2 YENEEA. V was trimmed by 4 bases and J by 5 bases, leaving 14 bases between them. The CDR3 coding sequence is TGTGCCAGCAGCTATCCCTTCAGGGTTACCGGGGAGCTGTTTTTT. This translates into CASSYPFRVTGELFF.

This sequence joins TRBV19 and TRBJ2-7, with TRBD1 identical over 8 bases. This CDR3 spans 16 amino acids. From germline, CDR1 is LNHDA and CDR2 SQIVND (reference sequence). J gave up 6 bases and V 3 bases, and 13 bases lay outside the gene matches. The CDR3 DNA sequence: TGTGCCAGTAGTATTCAGGGGGCCATACTTACCACCGAGCAGTACTTC. Protein sequence: CASSIQGAILTTEQYF. Drawing the rest from reference TRBV19 and TRBJ2-7, the complete variable domain is DGGITQSPKYLFRKEGQNVTLSCEQNLNHDAMYWYRQDPGQGLRLIYYSQIVNDFQKGDIAEGYSVSREKKESFPLTVTSAQKNPTAFYLCASSIQGAILTTEQYFGPGTRLTVT.

V and J are TRBV5-1 and TRBJ1-1; perhaps TRBD1 as D (5 bases). Looked up from germline, CDR1 is SGHRS and CDR2 is YFSETQ. Trimming took 2 bases from V and 0 from J, leaving 8 bases between them. The CDR3 loop spans 14 amino acids. CDR3 in DNA: TGCGCCAGCAGCTTAGGGGCACTGAACACTGAAGCTTTCTTT. Translated, it gives CASSLGALNTEAFF.

The rearrangement uses TRBV14 and TRBJ2-7; D unclear. Germline values: CDR1 SGHDN, CDR2 FVKESK. The CDR3 has 16 amino acids. The V gene lost 4 bases and the J gene lost 1 base, with 17 bases spanning the gap. The CDR3 is CASSLVGVQSSYEQYF. CDR3 DNA sequence: TGTGCCAGCAGCCTTGTCGGCGTACAGTCTTCCTACGAGCAGTACTTC. Based on the CDR3 plus reference TRBV14 and TRBJ2-7, the full variable domain is EAGVTQFPSHSVIEKGQTVTLRCDPISGHDNLYWYRRVMGKEIKFLLHFVKESKQDESGMPNNRFLAERTGGTYSTLKVQPAELEDSGVYFCASSLVGVQSSYEQYFGPGTRLTVT.

The chain carries TRBV15 and TRBJ1-2; a weak D match, TRBD1 (5 bases). Trimming shortened V by 7 bases and J by 0 bases, and 12 bases separated the two germline ends. This CDR3 has 14 residues. From germline, CDR1 is LNHNV and CDR2 YYDKDF (reference sequence). In DNA, the CDR3 is TGTGCCACCAAGGGGATTGGCGCTAACTATGGCTACACCTTC. Protein product: CATKGIGANYGYTF.

J is TRBJ2-7 and V is TRBV5-1; 11 bases fit TRBD2. This CDR3 has 17 amino acids. Germline values: CDR1 SGHRS, CDR2 YFSETQ. The junction had 8 bases not matched to a gene; V was cut back by 1 base and J by 2 bases. The chain's CDR3 is CASSLTLRLAGTYEQYF. CDR3 nucleotide sequence: TGCGCCAGCAGCTTGACCCTCAGACTAGCGGGAACCTACGAGCAGTACTTC. The whole variable domain, remainder taken from reference TRBV5-1 and TRBJ2-7, is KAGVTQTPRYLIKTRGQQVTLSCSPISGHRSVSWYQQTPGQGLQFLFEYFSETQRNKGNFPGRFSGRQFSNSRSEMNVSTLELGDSALYLCASSLTLRLAGTYEQYFGPGTRLTVT.

The V call is TRBV5-4, the J call TRBJ2-5, with TRBD2 matching over 11 bases. Germline V gene lookup returns CDR1 SGHNT and CDR2 YYREEE (reference sequence). J lost 4 bases, V lost 4 bases, and 9 bases had no gene match. The CDR3 contains 16 residues. The CDR3 loop is CASSPRLSGGAETQYF. CDR3 in DNA: TGTGCCAGCAGCCCGCGACTTAGCGGGGGGGCAGAGACCCAGTACTTC.

CDR3 coding DNA: TGTGCCAGCAGCCAAGGGTTGGTAGCGGGGGGACCGAACACCGGGGAGCTGTTTTTT. Its translation: CASSQGLVAGGPNTGELFF. V usage is TRBV3-1 (or the pseudogene TRBV3-2) and J usage is TRBJ2-2; 10 bases match TRBD2. CDR3 length: 19 residues. Germline values: CDR1 LGHDT, CDR2 YNNKEL (reference sequence). The trim removed 1 base at V and 0 bases at J, leaving 8 bases unmatched.

In its sample, this clone was seen a few times. The chain has TRBV20-1 and TRBJ2-1; D remains ambiguous. This CDR3 has 14 amino acids. V was clipped by 3 bases and J by 2 bases, with 11 bases between them. Per germline, CDR1 DFQATT and CDR2 SNEGSKA (reference sequence). The CDR3 sequence is CSASPITPYNEQFF. The DNA for the CDR3 is TGCAGTGCTAGTCCGATCACGCCCTACAATGAGCAGTTCTTC.

This clone was seen once. The rearrangement links TRBV7-9 to TRBJ2-7; D may correspond to TRBD1 or TRBD2 (5 bases each). The ends were cut back, 2 bases at V and 1 base at J, with 15 bases in the middle. The CDR3 runs to 16 residues. CDR1 is SEHNR, CDR2 FQNEAQ, per germline (reference sequence). The CDR3: CASSLPPGRASYEQYF. The CDR3 region has the DNA TGTGCCAGCAGCTTACCCCCGGGGCGGGCGTCCTACGAGCAGTACTTC.